What follows describes a single TCR beta chain. Repertoires were generated with immunoSEQ multiplex PCR, while TCRdb's copy carries only in-frame clones and drops some. The data show 2 million to 3 million clones, with just over 90% seen just once and around 0.15% held by the top ten. In germline, CDR1 is SGHRS, CDR2 YFSETQ. V lost 0 bases, J lost 0 bases, and 18 bases lay in between. The length of the CDR3 is 18 residues. The split of CD4+ cells yielded CD45RA+ naive and CD45RA-negative memory subsets. This record belongs to a study of shared clonotypes between healthy human individuals. The V and J genes are TRBV5-1 and TRBJ1-2; D perhaps matches TRBD1 (6 bases). The specimen was naive CD4+ T cells sorted from blood. Subset of the sample: CD45RA+ positively selected. This receptor was taken from a man aged 18 to 35 in good health. This CDR3 reads CASSLVGTQRHSNYGYTF. The CDR3 region has the DNA TGCGCCAGCAGCTTGGTAGGGACACAGAGACATTCTAACTATGGCTACACCTTC.